This record looks at one T cell receptor (beta chain) sequence and its context. The antigen is not known. Template material for TCR beta VDJ and CDR3 profiling consisted of genomic DNA. TCRdb reprocessed the reads with MiXCR, giving one entry per CDR3 protein. The data show 350,000 to 450,000 distinct CDR3 sequences, 55% to 75% seen once. The CDR3 spans 14 residues. Trimming cost V 4 bases and J 11 bases, with 21 bases left between them. Germline V CDR1 and CDR2: SGHDT, YYEEEE. This entry is derived from a study of CD8+CD57+ T cells in acquired aplastic anemia. Overall study: CD4+ and CD8+ cells, once sorted, gave DNA averaging around 3.2 ug. Healthy donors averaged roughly 11 million reads for CD4+ cells.

Study findings and constraints: Between patients and controls, approximately 29 CD8+ CDR3 sequences were found in common.

Input material: sorted CD4+, CD8+, or CD8+CD57+ T cells (not recorded which) from PBMCs. The sequence was collected from a human donor in good health, serving as a control. The rearrangement uses TRBV5-6 and TRBJ2-5; D is possibly TRBD2 (5 bases). The CDR3 sequence: CASSPSSDGGEQYF. CDR3 bases: TGTGCCAGCAGCCCCTCCTCGGACGGAGGTGAGCAGTACTTC.